This T cell receptor beta chain was sequenced during a study of graft-versus-host responses after intestinal transplantation. Across the study: Multivisceral, liver-intestinal, or isolated intestinal grafts were transplanted into recipients.

General study findings and limits: Recipient bone marrow held GvH clones, some seen earlier in ileum or blood. Individuals who had graft-donor T cell macrochimerism had allografts that showed high graft-versus-host to host-versus-graft clonal ratios.

Repertoires were generated with immunoSEQ multiplex PCR, while TCRdb's copy carries only in-frame clones and drops some. The sample consists of roughly 13,000 clones, 30% to 35% of them appearing once. For this clone: Relative to the germline gene, one junction end is altered; a read error may explain this. Additional DNA sequences in this sample encode the identical CDR3.

Stimulators, approximately 200,000 irradiated and violet-dye-labeled cells, were plated with approximately 200,000 CFSE-labeled responder cells. The TCR comes from a human patient who received an intestinal transplant. The sequencing used alloreactive CD4+ T cells from a mixed lymphocyte reaction culture, collected before intestinal transplant. Subset meaning: CFSE-low proliferating T cells sorted from roughly 6-day pre-transplant mixed lymphocyte reaction (GvH or HvG direction).

CDR3 sequence reads: CASSFTGTSGRQYF. CDR3 in DNA: TGTGCCAGCAGTTTTACCGGGACTAGCGGGAGGCAGTACTTC. The chain combines TRBV5-1 with TRBJ2-7; 14 bases fit TRBD2. From germline, CDR1 is SGHRS and CDR2 YFSETQ. The CDR3 extends over 14 amino acids.